These 30 T cell receptor beta chains came from one sample sequenced in a study of blood T cell repertoires in COVID-19. Measured with immunoSEQ multiplex PCR; TCRdb has only the in-frame clones, and not every one. Among a few hundred thousand clones listed, approximately 88% were seen once. The sequencing input was peripheral blood. These receptors were taken from a woman in her twenties or thirties who had recovered from COVID-19.

The chain carries TRBV30 and TRBJ1-5, with D possibly TRBD1 on 5 matching bases. CDR1 GTSNPN and CDR2 SVGIG come from the germline V gene (reference sequence). V lost 1 base, J lost 4 bases, and 11 bases lay in between. The length of the CDR3 is 14 residues. The CDR3: CAWSARGFNQPQHF. The CDR3 DNA sequence: TGTGCCTGGAGTGCTAGGGGATTTAATCAGCCCCAGCATTTT.

This chain joins TRBV30 and TRBJ2-1; D is perhaps TRBD1 (6 bases). Germline V gene data show CDR1 as GTSNPN and CDR2 as SVGIG (reference sequence). This CDR3 spans 11 amino acids. V lost 5 bases and J lost 6, with 8 bases in between. The CDR3 loop reads CAWGGGNEQFF. The CDR3 nucleotides are TGTGCCTGGGGGGGCGGCAATGAGCAGTTCTTC. Full variable domain (rest looked up from reference TRBV30 and TRBJ2-1): SQTIHQWPATLVQPVGSPLSLECTVEGTSNPNLYWYRQAAGRGLQLLFYSVGIGQISSEVPQNLSASRPQDRQFILSSKKLLLSDSGFYLCAWGGGNEQFFGPGTRLTVL.

The J gene is TRBJ2-1, the V gene TRBV7-2; 13 nucleotides match TRBD2. The germline CDR1 and CDR2 sequences are SGHTA and FQGNSA. J gave up 7 bases and V 5 bases, and 11 bases lay outside the gene matches. This CDR3 is built from 17 residues. This CDR3 reads CASSPALLAGGLNEQFF. The CDR3 DNA is TGTGCCAGCAGCCCCGCCCTACTAGCGGGGGGGCTTAATGAGCAGTTCTTC. The full variable domain, completed using reference TRBV7-2 and TRBJ2-1, is GAGVSQSPSNKVTEKGKDVELRCDPISGHTALYWYRQSLGQGLEFLIYFQGNSAPDKSGLPSDRFSAERTGGSVSTLTIQRTQQEDSAVYLCASSPALLAGGLNEQFFGPGTRLTVL.

This chain links TRBV7-9 with TRBJ2-1, with D tentatively TRBD1 (6 bases). This CDR3 has 14 residues. The V end was cut by 6 bases, the J end by 4 bases, with 13 bases between. Germline CDR1 is SEHNR and CDR2 is FQNEAQ (reference sequence). The CDR3: CASRPGTSYNEQFF. The CDR3 nucleotides read TGTGCCAGCAGGCCTGGGACATCATACAATGAGCAGTTCTTC.

This chain uses TRBV12-3 or TRBV12-4 with TRBJ2-1; the D gene is possibly TRBD2 (6 bases). This CDR3 is built from 13 residues. Deletions cut 5 bases from V and 8 bases from J, with 13 bases between. CDR3 residues: CASSPTGGDEQFF. The CDR3 bases are TGTGCCAGCAGTCCCACCGGCGGGGATGAGCAGTTCTTC.

This clone is a singleton in its sample. The chain joins TRBV2 to TRBJ2-4, with TRBD1 identical over 9 bases. The trim removed 6 bases at V and 8 bases at J, leaving 2 bases unmatched. The CDR3 contains 12 residues. Looked up from germline, CDR1 is SNHLY and CDR2 is FYNNEI. In nucleotides, the CDR3 is TGTGCCAGCAGCCGGGACAGGGACATTCAGTACTTC. Its translation: CASSRDRDIQYF.

The V gene is TRBV18, the J gene TRBJ1-5, with D tentatively TRBD1 (6 bases). The ends were cut back, 3 bases at V and 3 bases at J, with 6 bases in the middle. This CDR3 is 13 amino acids long. Germline V gene sequence: CDR1 KGHSH, CDR2 LQKENI. The DNA for the CDR3 is TGTGCCAGCTCACCGGGGGCCAATCAGCCCCAGCATTTT. Translated: CASSPGANQPQHF.

This clone was observed once. This sequence joins TRBV19 and TRBJ2-7; 7 nucleotides match TRBD1. Losses at the gene ends were 6 bases for V and 0 bases for J; bases not matched to a gene: 5. Germline-derived CDR1 and CDR2 are LNHDA and SQIVND (reference sequence). The CDR3 sequence is 14 residues long. The CDR3 is CASSQTGNSYEQYF. Here the CDR3 DNA reads TGTGCCAGTAGCCAGACAGGGAACTCCTACGAGCAGTACTTC.

The chain couples TRBV11-2 to TRBJ1-1; TRBD1 is a possible D gene (5 bases). V was cut by 5 bases and J by 4 bases, with 11 bases left in between. Germline CDR1 is SGHAT and CDR2 is FQNNGV. CDR3 length equals 13 residues. The CDR3 reads CASSAWGGTEAFF. The DNA of the CDR3 is TGTGCCAGCAGCGCGTGGGGGGGCACTGAAGCTTTCTTT.

This rearrangement joins TRBV30 to TRBJ1-2; 8 nucleotides align to TRBD1. In germline, CDR1 is GTSNPN, CDR2 SVGIG (reference sequence). The CDR3 is made up of 15 amino acids. V gave up 2 bases and J gave up 4 bases; unmatched junction bases: 9. The CDR3 DNA sequence: TGTGCCTGGAGTCTACAGGACAGGGTGAGCTATGGCTACACCTTC. It translates to CAWSLQDRVSYGYTF.

V and J are TRBV5-1 and TRBJ2-5, with D tentatively TRBD2 (6 bases). CDR1 and CDR2 from the germline V gene are SGHRS and YFSETQ. The CDR3 consists of 14 residues. V was clipped by 5 bases and J by 1 base, with 12 bases between them. CDR3 nucleotides: TGCGCCAGCAGGCCTAGCGCAACCCAAGAGACCCAGTACTTC. Its protein product is CASRPSATQETQYF.

This rearrangement joins TRBV2 to TRBJ1-2, with D possibly matching TRBD1 (5 bases). CDR3 length: 14 amino acids. V lost 2 bases to trimming and J lost 2 bases, with 9 bases between them. Germline lookup yields CDR1 SNHLY and CDR2 FYNNEI. The CDR3 DNA follows: TGTGCCAGCAGTGAACGGGGGATCAACTATGGCTACACCTTC. Translating it yields CASSERGINYGYTF.

The CDR3 is CASSLDGHNQPQHF. Written as DNA, the CDR3 is TGTGCCAGCAGCTTAGACGGACACAATCAGCCCCAGCATTTT. The chain employs TRBV7-2 and TRBJ1-5, with D tentatively TRBD1 (5 bases). CDR1 and CDR2 (germline): SGHTA, FQGNSA. V gave up 1 base and J gave up 3 bases, with 7 bases separating them. The CDR3 covers 14 residues.

This clone occurred once. The chain recombines TRBV5-6 with TRBJ1-2, with a tentative D call TRBD1 (6 bases). This CDR3 spans 14 amino acids. Trimming removed 6 bases from V and 5 bases from J, with 17 bases in between. Germline assignment: CDR1 SGHDT and CDR2 YYEEEE. The CDR3 here is CASTWGPPGYGYTF. The DNA for the CDR3 is TGTGCCAGCACCTGGGGGCCTCCAGGGTATGGCTACACCTTC.

The rearrangement links TRBV7-9 to TRBJ2-4; D is perhaps TRBD2 (5 bases). Germline values: CDR1 SEHNR, CDR2 FQNEAQ (reference sequence). The CDR3 covers 13 residues. The germline V and J ends were trimmed by 4 bases and 11 bases, with 15 bases remaining between them. The CDR3 nucleotides are TGTGCCAGCAGCTGGGGAGAGGACCGGTTTCAGTACTTC. Amino acids: CASSWGEDRFQYF.

Written as DNA, the CDR3 is TGTGCCAGCTCACTTCAGGGGGCAGGCGAAAAACTGTTTTTT. Translating it yields CASSLQGAGEKLFF. V gene TRBV18 combines with J gene TRBJ1-4; 8 nucleotides agree with TRBD1. The trim removed 4 bases at V and 8 bases at J, leaving 6 bases unmatched. The CDR3 runs to 14 residues. CDR1 is KGHSH and CDR2 is LQKENI in the germline V gene.

The genes are TRBV4-1 and TRBJ1-2; D is unresolved. Germline V gene lookup returns CDR1 MGHRA and CDR2 YSYEKL. This CDR3 comprises 15 residues. Trimming stripped 1 base from V and 1 base from J, with 10 bases between. The CDR3 DNA sequence: TGCGCCAGCAGCCAAGCGCCCGGGGATAACTATGGCTACACCTTC. This sequence encodes CASSQAPGDNYGYTF.

The V gene is TRBV28, the J gene TRBJ2-7; 9 positions agree with TRBD1. The V gene end was trimmed by 5 bases and the J gene end by 7 bases; junction bases not matched to a gene: 12. Germline CDR1 is MDHEN and CDR2 is SYDVKM. This CDR3 is built from 15 residues. The CDR3 DNA sequence: TGTGCCAGCAGTCCACCCGGGACAGGGATCGGGGAGCAGTACTTC. Protein: CASSPPGTGIGEQYF.

The V call is TRBV3-1 (or the pseudogene TRBV3-2), the J call TRBJ2-5; 9 bases match TRBD2. Germline CDR1 LGHDT, CDR2 YNNKEL (reference sequence). The CDR3 consists of 16 residues. V shed 0 bases and J 0 bases; nucleotides not matched to a gene: 2. The CDR3 here is CASSQDLAGYQETQYF. DNA for the CDR3: TGTGCCAGCAGCCAAGATCTAGCGGGGTACCAAGAGACCCAGTACTTC.

J is TRBJ2-7 and V is TRBV15, with a possible D match to TRBD2 (5 bases). V was cut by 2 bases and J by 5 bases, with 10 bases left in between. Per germline, CDR1 LNHNV and CDR2 YYDKDF (reference sequence). The CDR3 loop spans 13 amino acids. CDR3 in DNA: TGTGCCACCAGCAGAATCGGGGTCCACGAGCAGTACTTC. The encoded protein is CATSRIGVHEQYF.

The J gene is TRBJ2-3, the V gene TRBV5-4; 7 bases map to TRBD2. CDR3 length: 15 residues. Germline V CDR1 and CDR2: SGHNT, YYREEE (reference sequence). Germline trimming cut 4 bases from V and 6 bases from J; bases unmatched to any gene: 11. In DNA form, the CDR3 reads TGTGCCAGCAGCGGTGGGGGGGGTGCACGCGATACGCAGTATTTT. Translation: CASSGGGGARDTQYF.

On this clone: Distinct nucleotide sequences in the sample also encode this CDR3. This chain joins TRBV28 and TRBJ2-7, with 9 bases matching TRBD1. This CDR3 comprises 13 residues. V was pared by 6 bases and J by 4 bases, with 4 bases of the junction left unmatched. The germline V gene has CDR1 MDHEN and CDR2 SYDVKM. The CDR3 is CASRGQGSYEQYF. The CDR3, as DNA: TGTGCCAGCAGGGGACAGGGTAGTTACGAGCAGTACTTC.

The chain carries TRBV6-2 or TRBV6-3 and TRBJ1-2, with TRBD1 as a possible D gene (6 bases). This CDR3 has 15 amino acids. V was cut by 6 bases and J by 4 bases, with 18 bases left in between. CDR1 MNHEY and CDR2 SVGEGT come from the germline V gene. The CDR3 region is CASSPGTTQLYGYTF. CDR3 sequence (DNA): TGTGCCAGCAGCCCTGGGACAACCCAACTCTATGGCTACACCTTC.

This clone has only one observation. The chain is built from TRBV27 and TRBJ1-1; D gene ambiguous. Per the germline V gene, CDR1 is MNHEY and CDR2 is SMNVEV (reference sequence). CDR3 length equals 14 residues. V lost 6 bases and J 1 base, leaving 12 bases between the germline ends. CDR3 bases: TGTGCCAGCAGCCCCGACTACCCGAACACTGAAGCTTTCTTT. It is translated as CASSPDYPNTEAFF.

Concerning this clone: The sample holds other DNA sequences that translate to the same CDR3. The chain combines TRBV27 with TRBJ1-5, with a tentative D call TRBD1 (5 bases). This CDR3 spans 16 amino acids. Germline-derived CDR1 and CDR2 are MNHEY and SMNVEV (reference sequence). Trimming took off 2 bases at V and 3 bases at J, with 14 bases between the two ends. The CDR3 loop reads CASSLRFQGLNQPQHF. The CDR3 DNA reads TGTGCCAGCAGTTTACGTTTCCAGGGACTCAATCAGCCCCAGCATTTT.

The sample holds a few counts of this clone. The rearrangement joins TRBV7-9 to TRBJ2-1, with 8 bases fitting TRBD1. After removal of 5 bases from V and 4 bases from J, the junction contained 10 bases not matched to a gene. Germline-derived CDR1 and CDR2 are SEHNR and FQNEAQ (reference sequence). CDR3 length: 16 amino acids. This chain's CDR3 is CASSRDRGQEYNEQFF. CDR3 sequence (DNA): TGTGCCAGCAGCCGGGACCGGGGACAGGAGTACAATGAGCAGTTCTTC. Filled out from reference TRBV7-9 and TRBJ2-1, the complete variable domain reads DTGVSQNPRHKITKRGQNVTFRCDPISEHNRLYWYRQTLGQGPEFLTYFQNEAQLEKSRLLSDRFSAERPKGSFSTLEIQRTEQGDSAMYLCASSRDRGQEYNEQFFGPGTRLTVL.

This chain's CDR3 is CASSPTAFDYTF. CDR3 nucleotides: TGTGCCAGCAGCCCGACAGCCTTTGACTACACCTTC. The chain couples TRBV5-5 to TRBJ1-2; D is possibly TRBD1 (5 bases). CDR3 size: 12 residues. V lost 4 bases and J 10 bases, leaving 14 bases between the germline ends. Germline CDR1 SGHKS, CDR2 YYEKEE (reference sequence). Drawing the rest from reference TRBV5-5 and TRBJ1-2, the complete variable domain is DAGVTQSPTHLIKTRGQQVTLRCSPISGHKSVSWYQQVLGQGPQFIFQYYEKEERGRGNFPDRFSARQFPNYSSELNVNALLLGDSALYLCASSPTAFDYTFGSGTRLTVV.

The rearrangement joins TRBV24-1 to TRBJ2-3, with 12 bases fitting TRBD2. V lost 1 base, J lost 1 base, and 8 bases stayed unmatched. This CDR3 is 19 amino acids long. The V gene's germline CDR1 is KGHDR and CDR2 SFDVKD. CDR3 in DNA: TGTGCCACCAGTGATTTCTTCCTAGCGGGGGGGTTTTGCACAGATACGCAGTATTTT. It codes for CATSDFFLAGGFCTDTQYF.

This chain uses TRBV5-1 with TRBJ2-5; D not resolved. CDR3 length equals 14 residues. V was trimmed by 0 bases and J by 4 bases, leaving 10 bases between them. CDR1 and CDR2 (germline): SGHRS, YFSETQ. The CDR3 sequence is CASSLGRSRETQYF. CDR3 bases: TGCGCCAGCAGCTTGGGCAGGTCAAGAGAGACCCAGTACTTC.

The chain employs TRBV11-2 and TRBJ2-7; D perhaps matches TRBD1 (5 bases). Germline V gene lookup returns CDR1 SGHAT and CDR2 FQNNGV. Trimming cost V 2 bases and J 6 bases, with 11 bases left between them. The CDR3 has 13 residues. The CDR3 nucleotides read TGTGCCAGCAGCTTAATGGGGCAAAGCGAGCAGTACTTC. It yields the protein CASSLMGQSEQYF. Variable domain in full (rest from reference TRBV11-2 and TRBJ2-7): EAGVAQSPRYKIIEKRQSVAFWCNPISGHATLYWYQQILGQGPKLLIQFQNNGVVDDSQLPKDRFSAERLKGVDSTLKIQPAKLEDSAVYLCASSLMGQSEQYFGPGTRLTVT.